This is a list of T cell receptor beta chains from one sample in a study of T cell responses to AZD1222 COVID-19 vaccine. Assay used: immunoSEQ multiplex PCR; TCRdb lists only in-frame clones, some missing. This table holds about 120,000 clones, approximately 90% found once. Sample: peripheral blood, taken 28 days after the second AZD1222 dose. These receptors were taken from an adult who received the AZD1222 COVID-19 vaccine. The CDR3 runs from the conserved cysteine through the conserved F or W. Each record gives: J gene, D gene, clone size, V gene, CDR3 protein, CDR3 DNA. A D gene is named only where the DNA matches it firmly. Only part of the rows carry a size: once, few, many, or a class if the clone is expanded.

>TRBJ1-1|-|-|TRBV18
CASSPGGQMNTEAFF
TGTGCCAGCTCCCCCGGGGGTCAGATGAACACTGAAGCTTTCTTT
>TRBJ1-5|-|once|TRBV5-1
CASSPEGGQKPQHF
TGCGCCAGCAGCCCCGAGGGGGGTCAGAAGCCCCAGCATTTT
>TRBJ2-2|-|-|TRBV29-1
CSVEDQGTGELFF
TGCAGCGTTGAAGATCAAGGGACCGGGGAGCTGTTTTTT
>TRBJ2-3|-|-|TRBV6-6
CASSYWSTDTQYF
TGTGCCAGCAGTTACTGGAGCACAGATACGCAGTATTTT
>TRBJ2-6|TRBD1|-|TRBV2
CASSLQGTGANVLTF
TGTGCCAGCAGTCTACAGGGGACCGGGGCCAACGTCCTGACTTTC
>TRBJ2-2|-|-|TRBV30
CAWEARDNTGELFF
TGTGCCTGGGAGGCTAGGGATAACACCGGGGAGCTGTTTTTT
>TRBJ1-1|-|-|TRBV19
CASSRGTEAFF
TGTGCCAGTAGTCGGGGCACTGAAGCTTTCTTT
>TRBJ2-5|-|once|TRBV7-2
CASSLVEVLFQETQYF
TGTGCCAGCAGCTTAGTTGAGGTGCTCTTTCAAGAGACCCAGTACTTC
>TRBJ2-1|-|-|TRBV4-1
CASSQGEGSSYNEQFF
TGCGCCAGCAGCCAAGGAGAGGGCAGCTCCTACAATGAGCAGTTCTTC
>TRBJ1-5|-|-|TRBV5-1
CASSLGLHGNQPQHF
TGCGCCAGCAGCTTGGGATTACATGGCAATCAGCCCCAGCATTTT
>TRBJ1-5|-|-|TRBV28
CASSISSGRNSNQPQHF
TGTGCCAGCAGTATCTCCTCAGGCCGAAATAGCAATCAGCCCCAGCATTTT
>TRBJ2-7|-|-|TRBV6-5
CASSYSYSHEQYF
TGTGCCAGCAGTTACTCGTATTCCCACGAGCAGTACTTC
>TRBJ1-3|-|-|TRBV15
CATSRGAEPSSGNTIYF
TGTGCCACCAGTCGTGGGGCAGAGCCGAGCTCTGGAAACACCATATATTTT
>TRBJ2-7|TRBD1|-|TRBV5-4
CASSLEPGQGFYEQYF
TGTGCCAGCAGCTTAGAACCGGGACAGGGATTCTACGAGCAGTACTTC
>TRBJ2-2|TRBD2|-|TRBV5-8
CATRTSGRAMAGELFF
TGTGCCACCAGGACTAGCGGGAGGGCCATGGCCGGGGAGCTGTTTTTT
>TRBJ1-2|-|-|TRBV2
CASSEQGNNYGYTF
TGTGCCAGCAGTGAACAGGGCAATAACTATGGCTACACCTTC
>TRBJ1-1|-|-|TRBV19
CASSPTGNTEAFF
TGTGCCAGTAGTCCGACAGGGAACACTGAAGCTTTCTTT
>TRBJ2-3|-|-|TRBV6-5
CASGNGDTQYF
TGTGCCAGCGGAAACGGAGATACGCAGTATTTT
>TRBJ2-3|-|-|TRBV18
CASSPTSFLDTQYF
TGTGCCAGCTCACCGACTAGTTTCCTGGATACGCAGTATTTT
>TRBJ2-7|-|-|TRBV28
CASSFGRKGSEQYF
TGTGCCAGCAGTTTTGGGAGAAAGGGATCCGAGCAGTACTTC
>TRBJ2-7|-|-|TRBV7-3
CASSLSPDYEQYF
TGTGCCAGCAGCTTATCCCCGGACTACGAGCAGTACTTC
>TRBJ1-1|-|-|TRBV29-1
CSVEGQTNTEAFF
TGCAGCGTTGAAGGACAGACGAACACTGAAGCTTTCTTT
>TRBJ1-6|-|-|TRBV3-1/TRBV3-2
CASSQTGEAYNSPLHF
TGTGCCAGCAGCCAGACCGGGGAAGCCTATAATTCACCCCTCCACTTT
>TRBJ2-1|TRBD2|-|TRBV7-6
CASSLGQGGSYNEQFF
TGTGCCAGCAGCTTGGGGCAGGGAGGGTCCTACAATGAGCAGTTCTTC
>TRBJ2-3|-|-|TRBV12-3/TRBV12-4
CASSFSSDTQYF
TGTGCCAGCAGTTTTAGCTCGGATACGCAGTATTTT
>TRBJ1-6|-|-|TRBV2
CASSERVVRNSPLHF
TGTGCCAGCAGTGAACGAGTAGTCCGTAATTCACCCCTCCACTTT
>TRBJ1-2|TRBD1|-|TRBV29-1
CSVDRGQGRSYGYTF
TGCAGCGTTGATAGGGGACAGGGTAGGAGCTATGGCTACACCTTC
>TRBJ2-2|-|-|TRBV5-1
CASSLVEGGELFF
TGCGCCAGCAGCTTGGTAGAGGGCGGGGAGCTGTTTTTT
>TRBJ2-7|-|-|TRBV6-5
CASRTTWSSYEQYF
TGTGCCAGCAGAACGACTTGGAGCTCCTACGAGCAGTACTTC
>TRBJ2-5|TRBD1|-|TRBV27
CASSPGGATTETQYF
TGTGCCAGCAGTCCAGGGGGCGCAACGACAGAGACCCAGTACTTC
>TRBJ2-1|TRBD1|-|TRBV14
CASSPGQGFYNEQFF
TGTGCCAGCAGTCCAGGACAGGGGTTCTACAATGAGCAGTTCTTC
>TRBJ1-4|-|-|TRBV5-1
CASSPGDYNEKLFF
TGCGCCAGCAGCCCGGGGGATTATAATGAAAAACTGTTTTTT
>TRBJ1-1|TRBD1|-|TRBV2
CASNPTQRDSAFF
TGTGCCAGCAATCCAACCCAACGGGACAGTGCTTTCTTT
>TRBJ2-7|TRBD2|-|TRBV5-4
CASSRGLADYEQYF
TGTGCCAGCAGCCGAGGACTAGCGGATTACGAGCAGTACTTC
>TRBJ2-2|-|-|TRBV11-2
CASSLEGGSNTGELFF
TGTGCCAGCAGCTTAGAGGGCGGATCGAACACCGGGGAGCTGTTTTTT
>TRBJ2-1|-|-|TRBV7-3
CASSLNSYNEQFF
TGTGCCAGCAGCTTAAATTCTTACAATGAGCAGTTCTTC